This T cell receptor (beta chain) comes out of a study of radiotherapy plus CTLA-4 blockade in lung cancer. Across the study: Objective response was observed in roughly 20% of patients, and disease control in 31%. Study observations and caveats: Alongside interferon-beta, early blood T cell clone dynamics were reportedly the best predictor of response.

Libraries were prepared by immunoSEQ multiplex PCR; TCRdb keeps only in-frame clonotypes and omits some of them. The sample lists more than 40,000 clones; roughly 80% were seen once. Chemo-refractory metastatic non-small-cell lung cancer patients underwent focal radiation alongside CTLA-4 blockade with ipilimumab. By sample share, this clone is medium-sized. As yet, its antigen is unknown. Germline CDR1 is MNHEY and CDR2 is SMNVEV (reference sequence). The CDR3 extends over 15 amino acids. Trimming shortened V by 2 bases and J by 3 bases, and 14 bases separated the two germline ends. This receptor was taken from a human donor with non-small cell lung cancer who had stable disease on radiotherapy plus ipilimumab. The V call is TRBV27, the J call TRBJ2-7; D is possibly TRBD2 (5 bases). Source: peripheral blood, taken from a patient treated with radiotherapy plus ipilimumab. The CDR3 reads CASSLTHGVLYEQYF. CDR3 DNA sequence: TGTGCCAGCAGTTTAACCCACGGGGTACTCTACGAGCAGTACTTC.